Each of the 21 T cell receptor beta chains below was sequenced from the same sample in a study of T cells after yellow fever vaccination. TCRdb redid the calling of the 5' RACE reads with MiXCR, one entry per CDR3 protein. The sample carries 100,000 to 150,000 distinct CDR3 sequences, around 9.8% recorded once. The specimen was CD8+ T cells sorted from PBMCs, collected on the day of the yellow fever booster vaccination. These receptors all stem from a man aged 18 to 30 who received the YFV17D yellow fever vaccine.

In its sample, this clonotype was seen a few times. This rearrangement joins TRBV4-1 to TRBJ2-2; D is possibly TRBD2 (6 bases). From germline, CDR1 is MGHRA and CDR2 YSYEKL. With 1 base removed from V and 2 bases from J, the gap between germline ends came to 11 bases. CDR3 length: 16 amino acids. CDR3 sequence reads: CASSQAGTLNTGELFF. DNA of the CDR3: TGCGCCAGCAGCCAAGCCGGGACTCTTAACACCGGGGAGCTGTTTTTT.

V is TRBV7-6 and J is TRBJ1-5; tentative D call: TRBD1 (5 bases). The V end lost 1 base, the J end lost 3 bases, and 16 bases lay between the germline ends. The CDR3 consists of 17 residues. CDR1 is SGHVS, CDR2 FNYEAQ, per germline. The CDR3: CASSLGGKGLNNQPQHF. CDR3 nucleotide sequence: TGTGCCAGCAGCTTAGGGGGGAAAGGGCTAAACAATCAGCCCCAGCATTTT.

This clonotype was picked up a small number of times. CDR3 region: CSVEDVRDRAVNTEAFF. CDR3 DNA sequence: TGCAGCGTTGAGGACGTCCGGGACAGGGCCGTGAACACTGAAGCTTTCTTT. The V call is TRBV29-1, the J call TRBJ1-1; the match to TRBD1 covers 9 bases. The CDR3 totals 17 residues. The trim removed 3 bases at V and 0 bases at J, leaving 11 bases unmatched. Germline V CDR1 and CDR2: SQVTM, ANQGSEA.

V and J are TRBV15 and TRBJ2-5; D remains unclear. Germline V lookup: CDR1 LNHNV, CDR2 YYDKDF (reference sequence). CDR3 length: 13 residues. V lost 5 bases to trimming and J lost 4 bases, with 11 bases between them. CDR3: CATSGGIRETQYF. CDR3 DNA: TGTGCCACCAGCGGCGGAATCCGAGAGACCCAGTACTTC. The full variable domain, in which reference TRBV15 and TRBJ2-5 provide the parts outside the CDR3, is DAMVIQNPRYQVTQFGKPVTLSCSQTLNHNVMYWYQQKSSQAPKLLFHYYDKDFNNEADTPDNFQSRRPNTSFCFLDIRSPGLGDTAMYLCATSGGIRETQYFGPGTRLLVL.

This chain connects TRBV4-2 to TRBJ2-2, with D possibly TRBD2 on 6 matching bases. Germline CDR1 reads LGHNA; CDR2 reads YNFKEQ. The CDR3 is made up of 16 amino acids. Deletions cut 0 bases from V and 5 bases from J, with 13 bases between. The CDR3 DNA reads as TGTGCCAGCAGCCAAGATTTTGCGGGGCGGACCGGGGAGCTGTTTTTT. The encoded protein is CASSQDFAGRTGELFF.

This clonotype was detected a few times. The gene calls are TRBV29-1 and TRBJ1-5, with D maybe TRBD1 (6 bases). Trimming removed 6 bases at V and 7 bases at J, with 16 bases between. The CDR3 runs to 13 residues. Germline CDR1 and CDR2: SQVTM and ANQGSEA. CDR3 in DNA: TGCAGCGTGGCCCCGGGACAAGGCCAGCCCCAGCATTTT. Protein product: CSVAPGQGQPQHF.

This clonotype has ten or more counts. The V gene is TRBV19, the J gene TRBJ1-1; D ambiguous. The ends were cut back, 4 bases at V and 9 bases at J, with 0 bases in the middle. This CDR3 has 8 amino acids. Germline V gives CDR1 LNHDA, CDR2 SQIVND (reference sequence). CDR3 loop: CASSKAFF. As DNA, the CDR3 is TGTGCCAGTAGTAAAGCTTTCTTT.

This clonotype was found many times. This chain links TRBV5-1 with TRBJ2-5, with D hard to call. V was cut by 4 bases and J by 4 bases, with 17 bases left in between. Per the germline V gene, CDR1 is SGHRS and CDR2 is YFSETQ. This CDR3 spans 15 amino acids. The CDR3 loop is CASSTDWAYVETQYF. The CDR3 nucleotides read TGCGCCAGCAGCACCGATTGGGCATACGTAGAGACCCAGTACTTC. Variable domain in full (rest from reference TRBV5-1 and TRBJ2-5): KAGVTQTPRYLIKTRGQQVTLSCSPISGHRSVSWYQQTPGQGLQFLFEYFSETQRNKGNFPGRFSGRQFSNSRSEMNVSTLELGDSALYLCASSTDWAYVETQYFGPGTRLLVL.

This clonotype showed up many times. V gene TRBV20-1 combines with J gene TRBJ1-2; 10 bases are a match to TRBD1. The CDR3 has 14 amino acids. The V gene end was trimmed by 6 bases and the J gene end by 5 bases; junction bases not matched to a gene: 9. Germline V gives CDR1 DFQATT, CDR2 SNEGSKA (reference sequence). CDR3 residues: CSADEGTGEYGYTF. The DNA for the CDR3 is TGCAGTGCCGACGAGGGGACAGGGGAATATGGCTACACCTTC.

The chain uses TRBV4-1 and TRBJ2-3, with 10 bases aligning to TRBD2. CDR1 is MGHRA, CDR2 YSYEKL, per germline. Trimming at V came to 0 bases and at J to 8 bases, leaving 8 bases not matched to a gene. This CDR3 has 16 residues. CDR3 sequence reads: CASSQEPSGGSVTQYF. CDR3 DNA sequence: TGCGCCAGCAGCCAAGAACCTAGCGGGGGATCAGTTACGCAGTATTTT.

The J gene is TRBJ1-1, the V gene TRBV7-6, with D perhaps matching TRBD1 (6 bases). V gave up 3 bases and J gave up 5 bases, with 19 bases separating them. Germline values: CDR1 SGHVS, CDR2 FNYEAQ. This CDR3 comprises 16 residues. The DNA of the CDR3 is TGTGCCAGCAGCTTTCTAGGGGGGGGACCGGGAACTGAAGCTTTCTTT. Its protein is CASSFLGGGPGTEAFF.

This clonotype showed up just a few times. The chain couples TRBV29-1 to TRBJ1-2; 8 bases are shared with TRBD1. In germline, CDR1 is SQVTM, CDR2 ANQGSEA. The J segment lost 0 bases and the V segment lost 6 bases, leaving 12 bases of the junction unmatched. This CDR3 comprises 16 residues. The CDR3 region has the DNA TGCAGCGTACATCCAACAGGGGGAGCGGCTAACTATGGCTACACCTTC. Translation gives CSVHPTGGAANYGYTF.

This clonotype was detected a few times. The CDR3 DNA reads TGTGCTAGTGGTTTGGTAACCCCGATAGCAACTTACGAGCAGTACGTC. Amino acids: CASGLVTPIATYEQYV. The chain uses TRBV12-5 and TRBJ2-7; D is ambiguous. V was shortened by 0 bases and J by 4 bases, with 16 bases between the two germline ends. The CDR3 length is 16 residues. Germline CDR1 and CDR2: LGHNT and FRNRAP.

This clonotype was found many times. This sequence joins TRBV14 and TRBJ2-5, with D uncertain. Trimming removed 1 base from V and 0 bases from J, with 6 bases in between. Germline V CDR1 and CDR2: SGHDN, FVKESK. The CDR3 has 14 amino acids. The CDR3 here is CASSQVSDQETQYF. In nucleotides, the CDR3 is TGTGCCAGCAGCCAAGTGTCAGACCAAGAGACCCAGTACTTC.

This clonotype was seen a few times. V usage is TRBV7-9 and J usage is TRBJ2-3; no clear D gene. V was clipped by 1 base and J by 4 bases, with 6 bases between them. The CDR3 totals 13 residues. Germline V gene data show CDR1 as SEHNR and CDR2 as FQNEAQ (reference sequence). The CDR3 DNA is TGTGCCAGCAGCTTAGAGGGCCCAGATACGCAGTATTTT. Its protein product is CASSLEGPDTQYF.

In its sample, this clonotype was seen a few times. This chain joins TRBV6-6 and TRBJ2-7; D is unclear. The CDR3 runs 13 residues. Germline CDR1 reads MNHNY; CDR2 reads SVGAGI (reference sequence). With 2 bases removed from V and 7 bases from J, the gap between germline ends came to 12 bases. CDR3: CASSYVSSREQYV. The CDR3 DNA sequence: TGTGCCAGCAGTTACGTTAGTTCGAGGGAGCAGTACGTC.

This rearrangement joins TRBV7-6 to TRBJ2-1; 12 bases are a match to TRBD2. V gave up 5 bases and J gave up 4 bases; unmatched junction bases: 12. CDR1 and CDR2 from the germline V gene are SGHVS and FNYEAQ. CDR3 length equals 18 residues. The CDR3 nucleotides read TGTGCCAGCAGCCCCCCGTGGCTAGCGGGGGGGTATTACAATGAGCAGTTCTTC. Residues: CASSPPWLAGGYYNEQFF.

The chain is built from TRBV2 and TRBJ2-7, with 11 bases matching TRBD2. The V gene's germline CDR1 is SNHLY and CDR2 FYNNEI. The CDR3 consists of 17 residues. The ends lost 4 bases at V and 6 bases at J; junction bases unmatched: 14. CDR3 sequence: CASSGGGLAGPRGEQYV. CDR3 nucleotides: TGTGCCAGCAGTGGGGGAGGACTAGCGGGCCCTAGGGGCGAGCAGTACGTC.

This clonotype turned up a few times. This sequence joins TRBV7-9 and TRBJ1-1; no definite D call. Germline CDR1 SEHNR, CDR2 FQNEAQ (reference sequence). Trimming left V 1 base short and J 6 bases short, with 9 bases between. The length of the CDR3 is 13 residues. The DNA of the CDR3 is TGTGCCAGCAGCTTAGAAACTAGCGCTGAAGCTTTCTTT. Encoded protein: CASSLETSAEAFF.

In this sample, this clonotype turned up a few times. This chain connects TRBV14 to TRBJ2-5; D gene unclear. Germline V CDR1 and CDR2: SGHDN, FVKESK. Trimming took off 0 bases at V and 4 bases at J, with 12 bases between the two ends. This CDR3 comprises 15 residues. CDR3 residues: CASSQDWVRLETQYF. CDR3 in DNA: TGTGCCAGCAGCCAAGATTGGGTGAGGTTAGAGACCCAGTACTTC.

J is TRBJ2-5 and V is TRBV6-6; tentatively, D is TRBD2 (6 bases). CDR1 is MNHNY, CDR2 SVGAGI, per germline (reference sequence). The V and J ends lost 4 bases and 5 bases respectively, with 20 bases between them. The CDR3 loop spans 16 amino acids. CDR3 amino acids: CASSSSWFTGRETQYF. The CDR3 nucleotides read TGTGCCAGCAGTTCCTCCTGGTTTACGGGGAGGGAGACCCAGTACTTC.